The source of this TCR beta chain is a study of Graves' ophthalmopathy and Graves' hyperthyroidism (dated 2018 in TCRdb). Notes on the research overall: Stable hyperthyroidism was defined as no progression to ophthalmopathy within 18 months of follow-up. TCR beta repertoire signatures were used to distinguish Graves' ophthalmopathy from Graves' hyperthyroidism and to predict progression to ophthalmopathy. In total, 135 blood samples were TCR-sequenced: roughly 45 ophthalmopathy, about 75 hyperthyroidism and some 17 hyperthyroidism-to-ophthalmopathy patients. Once sampling was done, hyperthyroidism patients were given methimazole at a starting dose of 30 mg daily, while ophthalmopathy patients were given high-dose intravenous methylprednisolone. In more than 5 hyperthyroidism patients, the T-cell repertoire of thyroid tissue was compared with the T-cell repertoire of blood. To explore V-J signatures that separate ophthalmopathy from hyperthyroidism, a discovery set of approximately 100 patients was enrolled, consisting of 40 to 45 with ophthalmopathy and around 57 with stable hyperthyroidism. For independent validation, a separate cohort was made up of roughly 19 hyperthyroidism patients plus 17 patients who later progressed from hyperthyroidism to ophthalmopathy. The paper as a whole reports these results and caveats: In validation, the model predicted ophthalmopathy progression with about 71% sensitivity and around 72% specificity; fewer than 15 predicted patients were CT-confirmed with GO in a median of 6.5 months. The 13-signature model separated ophthalmopathy from stable hyperthyroidism with about 86% sensitivity and less than 83% specificity in cross-validation, and 80%/75% in the test set. Most expanded thyroid clonotypes with frequency above 0.001 were also detected in blood, suggesting blood repertoires may reflect the thyroid immune response. No statistical method was used to predetermine the sample size, and group allocation was not hidden from the investigators.

From the cysteine up to the phenylalanine, the CDR3 has a length of 12 residues. Only CDR3 DNA is held: 36 bases, read in frame from base 1. In the germline V gene, CDR1 corresponds to SQVTM and CDR2 to ANQGSEA. The trim is 1 base for V and 11 bases for J, with a gap of 12 bases between the germline ends. As regards this clonotype: Its antigen is currently not known. Nothing much larger sits one base from this clone, and base qualities are not available.

Patients with hyperthyroidism were aged 18 to 65 years, had been newly diagnosed, and had a disease duration of less than 2 months. Patients were excluded if they had other autoimmune diseases, uncontrolled infections, pregnancy or lactation. Clinical symptoms, serum thyroxine, TRAb, thyroid ultrasound and orbital computed tomography formed the basis of the diagnosis. Total RNA was extracted using Trizol reagent, and RNA quality was checked on an Agilent 2100 Bioanalyzer. For repertoire sequencing, TCR beta CDR3 regions were amplified from RNA transcripts. A first-round RT-PCR used HTBI primers with the Qiagen OneStep RT-PCR kit, followed by a second-round multiplex PCR, size selection and purification. The libraries underwent paired-end sequencing with 100 bp reads on an Illumina HiSeq2000. The study's own analysis went as follows. SOAPnuke was used to process the reads, throwing out any read that had adapters, had uncalled bases, had a mean Phred below 15, or lacked an exact constant-primer or identifier match. COPE v1.2.5 was used to merge high-quality paired reads. Unique nucleotide sequences were defined as clonotypes and aligned to IMGT TRB V, D and J references using MiTCR v1.1. Only V-J combinations with frequency above 0.0001 were analysed, covering approximately 99% of repertoires. A TCR clonal expansion and chaos score per V-J combination was defined as the ratio of F50 clonal expansion to chaos observed in the TCRdist matrix. Welch's t-statistics and random forest were used to reduce the features to approximately 13 V-J combinations, which were then used as input to a naive Bayes classifier. Thyroid-blood repertoire similarity was quantified with the Morisita-Horn index. TCRdb reran the public reads through fastp at Q25 and MiXCR, keeping productive beta chains. Each CDR3 protein gets just one entry, which takes the most common genes and DNA from the rows behind it. The authors' filters were not applied to this entry. Counted in this sample were 560,000 or so distinct CDR3 sequences; under 40% of them appeared once. The ten largest account for about 4.2% of the sample.

The receptor was isolated from an adult man with Graves' hyperthyroidism. Rearrangement joined TRBV29-1 to TRBJ1-5, and possibly TRBD1, on 5 matching bases. Sequencing was done on a sample of peripheral blood or thyroid tissue (not recorded which). The base sequence is TGCAGCGTTGAAGGGGGGGGAGAGACCCAGCATTTT. Translated, this is CSVEGGGETQHF.